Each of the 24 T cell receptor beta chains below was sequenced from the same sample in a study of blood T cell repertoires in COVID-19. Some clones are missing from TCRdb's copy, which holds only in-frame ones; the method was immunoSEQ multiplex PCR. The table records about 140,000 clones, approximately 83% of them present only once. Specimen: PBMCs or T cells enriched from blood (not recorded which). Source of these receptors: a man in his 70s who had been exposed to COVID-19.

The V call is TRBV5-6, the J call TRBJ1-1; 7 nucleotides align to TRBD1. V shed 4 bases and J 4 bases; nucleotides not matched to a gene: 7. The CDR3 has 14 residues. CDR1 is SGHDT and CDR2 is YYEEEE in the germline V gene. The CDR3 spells CASSRSGGFTEAFF. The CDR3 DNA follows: TGTGCCAGCAGCCGCTCAGGGGGATTCACTGAAGCTTTCTTT.

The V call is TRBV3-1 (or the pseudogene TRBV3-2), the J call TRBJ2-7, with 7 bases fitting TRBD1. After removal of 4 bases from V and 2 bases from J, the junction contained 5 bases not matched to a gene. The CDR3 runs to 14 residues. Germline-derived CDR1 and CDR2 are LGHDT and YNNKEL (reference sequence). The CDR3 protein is CASSPRQGPYEQYF. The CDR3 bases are TGTGCCAGCAGCCCCCGACAGGGCCCCTACGAGCAGTACTTC.

The CDR3 loop is CASSPTRSRLAGEYDTQYF. The CDR3 DNA reads as TGTGCCAGCAGCCCTACCCGGAGCCGACTAGCGGGTGAATACGATACGCAGTATTTT. The rearrangement links TRBV11-2 to TRBJ2-3, with TRBD2 matching over 10 bases. The CDR3 length is 19 residues. The germline CDR1 and CDR2 sequences are SGHAT and FQNNGV. With V trimmed by 5 bases and J by 6 bases, 20 bases remained unmatched.

CDR3 region: CASSPKTENTEAFF. CDR3 coding DNA: TGTGCCAGCTCACCAAAAACAGAGAACACTGAAGCTTTCTTT. V usage is TRBV18 and J usage is TRBJ1-1, with D unclear. CDR1 and CDR2 (germline): KGHSH, LQKENI. This CDR3 is built from 14 residues. Deletions cut 2 bases from V and 1 base from J, with 8 bases between.

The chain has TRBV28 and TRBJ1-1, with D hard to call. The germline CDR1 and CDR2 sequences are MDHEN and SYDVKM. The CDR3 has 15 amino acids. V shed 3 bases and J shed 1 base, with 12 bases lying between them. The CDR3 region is CASSLPGHQNTEAFF. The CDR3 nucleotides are TGTGCCAGCAGTTTGCCTGGGCACCAGAACACTGAAGCTTTCTTT. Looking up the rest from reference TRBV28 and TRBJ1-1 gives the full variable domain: DVKVTQSSRYLVKRTGEKVFLECVQDMDHENMFWYRQDPGLGLRLIYFSYDVKMKEKGDIPEGYSVSREKKERFSLILESASTNQTSMYLCASSLPGHQNTEAFFGQGTRLTVV.

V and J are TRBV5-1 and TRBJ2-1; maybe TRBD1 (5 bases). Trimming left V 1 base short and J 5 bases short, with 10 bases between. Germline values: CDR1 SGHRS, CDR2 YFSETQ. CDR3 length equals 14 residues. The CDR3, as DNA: TGCGCCAGCAGCTTGACGGGCAGGGACAATGAGCAGTTCTTC. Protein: CASSLTGRDNEQFF.

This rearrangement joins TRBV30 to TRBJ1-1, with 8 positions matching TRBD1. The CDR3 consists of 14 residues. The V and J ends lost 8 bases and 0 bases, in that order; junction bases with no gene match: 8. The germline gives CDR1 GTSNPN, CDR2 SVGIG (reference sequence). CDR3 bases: TGTGCCGTGACAGGGGTGCCTTTGAACACTGAAGCTTTCTTT. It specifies CAVTGVPLNTEAFF.

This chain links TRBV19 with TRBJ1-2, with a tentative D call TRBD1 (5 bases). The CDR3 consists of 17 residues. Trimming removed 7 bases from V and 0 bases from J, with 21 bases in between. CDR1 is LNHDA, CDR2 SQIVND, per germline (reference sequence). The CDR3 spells CASTLTALRWANYGYTF. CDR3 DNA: TGTGCCAGTACTCTGACAGCTCTGAGGTGGGCTAACTATGGCTACACCTTC.

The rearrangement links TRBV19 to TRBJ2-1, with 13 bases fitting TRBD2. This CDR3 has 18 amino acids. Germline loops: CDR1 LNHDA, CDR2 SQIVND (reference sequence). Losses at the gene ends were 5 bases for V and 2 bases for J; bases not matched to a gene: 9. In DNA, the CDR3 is TGTGCCAGTAGTTACCGGGGGACTAGCGGGACCGCCTACAATGAGCAGTTCTTC. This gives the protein CASSYRGTSGTAYNEQFF.

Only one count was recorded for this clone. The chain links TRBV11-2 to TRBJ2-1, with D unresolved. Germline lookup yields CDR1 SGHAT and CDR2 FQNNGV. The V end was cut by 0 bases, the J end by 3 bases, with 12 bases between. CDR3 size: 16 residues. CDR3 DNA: TGTGCCAGCAGCTTAGAGCCAGGTGTCAGCTACAATGAGCAGTTCTTC. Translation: CASSLEPGVSYNEQFF. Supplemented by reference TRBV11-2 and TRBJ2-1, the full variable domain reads EAGVAQSPRYKIIEKRQSVAFWCNPISGHATLYWYQQILGQGPKLLIQFQNNGVVDDSQLPKDRFSAERLKGVDSTLKIQPAKLEDSAVYLCASSLEPGVSYNEQFFGPGTRLTVL.

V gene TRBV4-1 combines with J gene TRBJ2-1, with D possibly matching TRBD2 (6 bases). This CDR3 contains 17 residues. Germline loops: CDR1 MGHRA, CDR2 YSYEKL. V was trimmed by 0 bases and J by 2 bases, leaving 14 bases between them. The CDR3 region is CASSQEVTGGTYNEQFF. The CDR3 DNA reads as TGCGCCAGCAGCCAAGAGGTCACCGGGGGAACCTACAATGAGCAGTTCTTC.

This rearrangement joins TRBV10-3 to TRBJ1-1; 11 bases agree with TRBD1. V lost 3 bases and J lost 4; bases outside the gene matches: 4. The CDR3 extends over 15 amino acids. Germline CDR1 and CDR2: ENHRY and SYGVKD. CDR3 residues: CAISEPGQGGTEAFF. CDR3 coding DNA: TGTGCCATCAGTGAACCGGGACAGGGGGGCACTGAAGCTTTCTTT.

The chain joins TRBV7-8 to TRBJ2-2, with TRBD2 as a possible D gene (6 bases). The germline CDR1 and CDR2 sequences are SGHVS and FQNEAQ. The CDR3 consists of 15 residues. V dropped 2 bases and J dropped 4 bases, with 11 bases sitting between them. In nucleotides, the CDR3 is TGTGCCAGCAGCTTAAGCGGGTTGGCCACCGGGGAGCTGTTTTTT. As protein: CASSLSGLATGELFF.

The CDR3 protein is CASSLDAAGKAFF. The CDR3 DNA reads TGCGCCAGCAGCTTGGACGCAGCCGGGAAAGCTTTCTTT. The genes are TRBV5-1 and TRBJ1-1; no clear D gene. This CDR3 has 13 residues. V lost 0 bases to trimming and J lost 9 bases, with 12 bases between them. CDR1 is SGHRS, CDR2 YFSETQ, per germline.

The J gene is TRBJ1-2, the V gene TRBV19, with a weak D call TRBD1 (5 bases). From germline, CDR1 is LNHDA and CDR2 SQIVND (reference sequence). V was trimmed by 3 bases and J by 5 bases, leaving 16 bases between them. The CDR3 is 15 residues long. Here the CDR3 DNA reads TGTGCCAGTAGTATCTGGACTGGAGGGGCATATGGCTACACCTTC. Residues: CASSIWTGGAYGYTF.

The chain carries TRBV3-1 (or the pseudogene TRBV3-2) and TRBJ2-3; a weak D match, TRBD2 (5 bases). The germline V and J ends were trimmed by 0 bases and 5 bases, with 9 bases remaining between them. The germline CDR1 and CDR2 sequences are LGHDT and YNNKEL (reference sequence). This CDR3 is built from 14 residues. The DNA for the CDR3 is TGTGCCAGCAGCCAAGATTGGGAGCGAGATACGCAGTATTTT. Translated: CASSQDWERDTQYF.

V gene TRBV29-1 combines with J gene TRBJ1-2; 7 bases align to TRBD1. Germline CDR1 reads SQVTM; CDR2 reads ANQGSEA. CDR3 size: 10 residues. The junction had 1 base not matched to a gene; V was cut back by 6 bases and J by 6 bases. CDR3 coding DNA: TGCAGCGTGGGGACAGATGGCTACACCTTC. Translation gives CSVGTDGYTF.

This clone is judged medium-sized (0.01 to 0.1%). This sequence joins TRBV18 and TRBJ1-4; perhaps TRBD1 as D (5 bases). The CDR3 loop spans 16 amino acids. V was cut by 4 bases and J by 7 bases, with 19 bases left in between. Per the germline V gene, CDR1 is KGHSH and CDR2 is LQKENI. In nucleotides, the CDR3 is TGTGCCAGCTCACAAACAGGCGGCAGGAATCCTGAAAAACTGTTTTTT. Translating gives CASSQTGGRNPEKLFF.

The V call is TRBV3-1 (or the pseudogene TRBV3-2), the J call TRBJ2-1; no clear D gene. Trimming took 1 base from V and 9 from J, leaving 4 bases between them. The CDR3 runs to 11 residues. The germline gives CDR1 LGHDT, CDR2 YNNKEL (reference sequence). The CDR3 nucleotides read TGTGCCAGCAGCCAAGTCGGTGAGCAGTTCTTC. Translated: CASSQVGEQFF.

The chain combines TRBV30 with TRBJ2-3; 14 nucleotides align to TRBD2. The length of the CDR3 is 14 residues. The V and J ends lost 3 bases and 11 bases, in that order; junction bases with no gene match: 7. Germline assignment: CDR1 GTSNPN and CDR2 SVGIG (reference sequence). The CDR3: CAWSFGLAGGGQYF. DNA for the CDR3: TGTGCCTGGAGCTTTGGACTAGCGGGGGGCGGGCAGTATTTT.

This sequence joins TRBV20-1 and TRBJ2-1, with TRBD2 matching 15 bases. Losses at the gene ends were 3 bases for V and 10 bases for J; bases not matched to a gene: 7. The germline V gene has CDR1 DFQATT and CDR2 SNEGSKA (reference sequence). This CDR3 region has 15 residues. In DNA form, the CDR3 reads TGCAGTGCTAGTAGGACTAGCGGGAGGGCAGGGGAGCAGTTCTTC. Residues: CSASRTSGRAGEQFF.

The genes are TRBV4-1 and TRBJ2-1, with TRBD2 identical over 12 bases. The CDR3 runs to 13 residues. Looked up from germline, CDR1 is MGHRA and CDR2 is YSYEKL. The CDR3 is CASTSGGLGEQFF. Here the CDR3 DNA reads TGCGCGTCGACTAGCGGGGGACTTGGGGAGCAGTTCTTC.

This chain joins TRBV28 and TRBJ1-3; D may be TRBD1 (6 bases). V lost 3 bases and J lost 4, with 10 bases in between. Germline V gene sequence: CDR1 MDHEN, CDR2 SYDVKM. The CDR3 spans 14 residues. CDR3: CASSFSGVGNTIYF. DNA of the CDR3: TGTGCCAGCAGTTTTTCAGGGGTGGGAAACACCATATATTTT.

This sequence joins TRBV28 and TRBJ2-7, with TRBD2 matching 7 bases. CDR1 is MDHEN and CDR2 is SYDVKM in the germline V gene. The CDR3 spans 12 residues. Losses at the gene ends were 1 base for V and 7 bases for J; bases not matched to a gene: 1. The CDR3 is CASSLLGGEQYF. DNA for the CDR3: TGTGCCAGCAGTTTATTGGGGGGGGAGCAGTACTTC.